The entry below gives a single TCR beta chain sequence along with its context. Its specificity is not known. This record comes from a study of vaccination and CD4 T cells after COVID-19. Between the trimmed V and J ends, which lost 4 bases and 6 bases, there was a span of 14 bases. The CDR3 loop spans 14 amino acids. Germline V gives CDR1 MNHEY, CDR2 SMNVEV (reference sequence). Scientists ran DNA taken from cultured CD4+ T cells through the Oncomine TCR Beta short-read assay for sequencing. In TCRdb, the PCR reads were re-called with MiXCR into one record per CDR3 protein. The table shows thousands of distinct CDR3 sequences, with roughly 15% occurring only once. Treatment described: approximately 10-day PBMC culture with coronavirus spike peptide pools or control peptides (ViraFEST assay). ViraFEST relied on peptide pools to expand antigen-specific T cells; the TCRs were sequenced afterward.

Sequenced: CD4+ T cells from blood, cultured in vitro. This receptor was taken from a human donor who had recovered from COVID-19. The chain uses TRBV27 and TRBJ2-3, with no clear D. The CDR3 DNA follows: TGTGCCAGCAGTTCCCTTACAGACCGGGATACGCAGTATTTT. The encoded protein is CASSSLTDRDTQYF.